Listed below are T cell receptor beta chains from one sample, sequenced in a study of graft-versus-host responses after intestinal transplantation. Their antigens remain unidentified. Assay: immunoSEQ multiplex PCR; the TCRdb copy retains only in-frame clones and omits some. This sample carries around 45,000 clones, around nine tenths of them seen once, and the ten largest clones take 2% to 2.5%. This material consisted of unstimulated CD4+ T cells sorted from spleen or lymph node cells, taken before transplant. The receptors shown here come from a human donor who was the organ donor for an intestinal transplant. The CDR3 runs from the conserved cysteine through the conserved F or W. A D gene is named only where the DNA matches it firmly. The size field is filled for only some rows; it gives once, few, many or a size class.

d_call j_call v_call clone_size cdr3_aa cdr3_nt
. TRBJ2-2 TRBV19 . CASSPMLGPGELFF TGTGCCAGTAGCCCTATGTTGGGGCCTGGGGAGCTGTTTTTT
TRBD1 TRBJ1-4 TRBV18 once CASSPRQGTNEKLFF TGTGCCAGCTCACCACGACAGGGGACTAATGAAAAACTGTTTTTT
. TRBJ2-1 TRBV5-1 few CASSPVGGYNEQFF TGCGCCAGCAGCCCTGTAGGGGGGTACAATGAGCAGTTCTTC
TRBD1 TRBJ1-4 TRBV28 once CASSPPRTGFNEKLFF TGTGCCAGCAGTCCCCCCCGGACAGGGTTTAATGAAAAACTGTTTTTT
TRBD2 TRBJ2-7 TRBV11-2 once CASSLRSGRAYEQYF TGTGCCAGCAGCCTCCGAAGCGGGAGGGCCTACGAGCAGTACTTC
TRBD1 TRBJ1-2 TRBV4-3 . CASSRTSGTGGSGYTF TGCGCCAGCAGCCGAACCTCCGGGACAGGGGGCTCTGGCTACACCTTC
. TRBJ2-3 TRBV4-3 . CASSPGAGGDTQYF TGCGCCAGCAGCCCGGGGGCAGGGGGGGATACGCAGTATTTT
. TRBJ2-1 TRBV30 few CAWNRDLSSYNEQFF TGTGCCTGGAATCGGGACCTAAGCTCCTACAATGAGCAGTTCTTC
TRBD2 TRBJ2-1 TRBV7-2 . CASSGSLGLAVYNEQFF TGTGCCAGCAGCGGTTCGCTGGGACTAGCGGTTTACAATGAGCAGTTCTTC
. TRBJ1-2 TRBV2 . CASKSSDGYTF TGTGCCAGCAAATCGAGCGATGGCTACACCTTC
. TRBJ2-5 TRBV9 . CASSVASTVAQETQYF TGTGCCAGCAGCGTAGCCTCCACGGTCGCCCAAGAGACCCAGTACTTC
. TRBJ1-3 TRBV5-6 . CASSPGTGNTIYF TGTGCCAGCAGCCCGGGGACGGGAAACACCATATATTTT
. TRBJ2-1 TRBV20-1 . CSAPGANEQFF TGCAGTGCTCCAGGGGCCAATGAGCAGTTCTTC
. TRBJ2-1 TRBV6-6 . CASSYPGLSYNEQFF TGTGCCAGCAGTTACCCCGGATTATCCTACAATGAGCAGTTCTTC
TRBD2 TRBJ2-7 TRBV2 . CATTSGSSYEQYF TGTGCCACGACTAGCGGGAGCTCCTACGAGCAGTACTTC